A selection of T cell receptor beta chains follows, all from one sample in a study of shared clonotypes between healthy human individuals. The protocol was immunoSEQ multiplex PCR, while the TCRdb copy is restricted to in-frame clones and leaves out a portion. The data hold approximately 2,300,000 clones, with 85% to 95% observed a single time. What was sequenced was naive CD4+ T cells from PBMCs. The receptors derive from a man between 18 and 35 years old in good health. Some clones in this sample may be carry-over from other donors' samples. Both conserved end residues are part of each CDR3. The order of the fields is J gene, D gene, V gene, clone size, CDR3 protein, CDR3 DNA. A D gene is named only where the DNA matches it firmly. Clone size is stated in some rows and not others, as once, few, many or a class when expanded.

j_call: TRBJ1-5
d_call: NA
v_call: TRBV4-1
clone_size: NA
cdr3_aa: CASSQDRLSQGPQHF
cdr3_nt: TGCGCCAGCAGCCAAGATAGGCTATCTCAAGGGCCCCAGCATTTT

j_call: TRBJ2-5
d_call: NA
v_call: TRBV7-2
clone_size: once
cdr3_aa: CASSSRAQGGEQYF
cdr3_nt: TGTGCCAGCAGCTCACGGGCACAGGGCGGGGAGCAGTACTTC

j_call: TRBJ2-1
d_call: NA
v_call: TRBV11-3
clone_size: NA
cdr3_aa: CASSLNSFSEQFF
cdr3_nt: TGTGCCAGCAGCTTAAATAGTTTTAGTGAGCAGTTCTTC

j_call: TRBJ2-3
d_call: NA
v_call: TRBV18
clone_size: NA
cdr3_aa: CASSPQTDSQYF
cdr3_nt: TGTGCCAGCTCACCGCAGACTGATTCGCAGTATTTT

j_call: TRBJ2-1
d_call: NA
v_call: TRBV5-1
clone_size: NA
cdr3_aa: CASSRNPVGGPVSYNEQFF
cdr3_nt: TGCGCCAGCAGCCGCAACCCCGTCGGGGGACCCGTATCCTACAATGAGCAGTTCTTC

j_call: TRBJ2-7
d_call: TRBD2
v_call: TRBV10-1
clone_size: NA
cdr3_aa: CASSESRLAVFEQYF
cdr3_nt: TGCGCCAGCAGTGAGTCCCGACTAGCGGTTTTCGAGCAGTACTTC

j_call: TRBJ2-7
d_call: NA
v_call: TRBV28
clone_size: NA
cdr3_aa: CASSLSESYEQYF
cdr3_nt: TGTGCCAGCAGTTTGTCCGAGTCCTACGAGCAGTACTTC

j_call: TRBJ2-3
d_call: TRBD2
v_call: TRBV7-8
clone_size: NA
cdr3_aa: CASSSRLALSTDTQYF
cdr3_nt: TGTGCCAGCAGCTCCCGACTAGCGCTAAGCACAGATACGCAGTATTTT

j_call: TRBJ2-7
d_call: TRBD2
v_call: TRBV29-1
clone_size: NA
cdr3_aa: CSVEDQYTSGNHPYEQYF
cdr3_nt: TGCAGCGTTGAAGATCAGTACACTAGCGGGAACCACCCTTACGAGCAGTACTTC

j_call: TRBJ2-5
d_call: NA
v_call: TRBV11-3
clone_size: NA
cdr3_aa: CASSQGMGGQETQYF
cdr3_nt: TGTGCCAGCAGCCAGGGGATGGGGGGCCAAGAGACCCAGTACTTC

j_call: TRBJ1-1
d_call: NA
v_call: TRBV7-9
clone_size: NA
cdr3_aa: CASSLTGSMNTEAFF
cdr3_nt: TGTGCCAGCAGCTTGACAGGATCCATGAACACTGAAGCTTTCTTT

j_call: TRBJ2-3
d_call: NA
v_call: TRBV5-1
clone_size: NA
cdr3_aa: CASSFQGVETDTQYF
cdr3_nt: TGCGCCAGCAGCTTTCAGGGAGTCGAGACAGATACGCAGTATTTT

j_call: TRBJ2-7
d_call: TRBD1
v_call: TRBV30
clone_size: NA
cdr3_aa: CAWSGGAGQGISKGSYEQYF
cdr3_nt: TGTGCCTGGAGTGGGGGGGCGGGACAGGGGATCTCCAAGGGGTCCTACGAGCAGTACTTC

j_call: TRBJ1-4
d_call: NA
v_call: TRBV6-1
clone_size: NA
cdr3_aa: CASRLATNEKLFF
cdr3_nt: TGTGCCAGCAGATTGGCAACTAATGAAAAACTGTTTTTT

j_call: TRBJ2-7
d_call: NA
v_call: TRBV18
clone_size: NA
cdr3_aa: CASSPPGGYEQYF
cdr3_nt: TGTGCCAGCTCACCACCAGGGGGGTACGAGCAGTACTTC

j_call: TRBJ2-1
d_call: NA
v_call: TRBV18
clone_size: NA
cdr3_aa: CASSRTIAKNEQFF
cdr3_nt: TGTGCCAGCTCACGCACGATAGCCAAGAATGAGCAGTTCTTC